The entry below describes one T cell receptor beta chain. This clonotype came up many times. No cognate antigen has been identified for it. No base quality values were provided; no much bigger clone lies one nucleotide off. Every donor was a healthy Caucasian. Three pairs of female monozygotic twins, all aged 18 to 29 years, made up the twin cohort. RNA for TCR libraries was isolated from peripheral blood mononuclear cells. The CDR3 runs 16 amino acids, cysteine and phenylalanine included. Kept here is only the CDR3 DNA, which spans 48 bases and is read in frame from base 1. For CDR1 and CDR2, the germline V gene lists ENHRY and SYGVKD. The junction shows trimming of 6 bases on V and 0 bases on J, plus 15 bases between the germline ends. The receptor library was made with 5' RACE. The sequencing machine was an Illumina HiSeq 2000. Template switching introduced a universal primer binding site; the final cDNA contained a unique molecular identifier, enabling accurate counting of TCR cDNA molecules. Specific primers in the conserved constant-segment region were used to synthesize first-strand cDNA for TCR alpha and beta chains. To control for contamination, each cDNA library was double barcoded with a SMART-Mk sample barcode plus Illumina barcodes. TruSeq adapter sequences along with Illumina sample barcodes were introduced in two successive PCR steps. TCR alpha and beta cDNA libraries were sequenced on the Illumina HiSeq platform with custom primers. As for the authors' bioinformatics: MiGEC processed the raw reads to extract unique molecular identifiers, while MiXCR was used to determine the CDR3 positions. Recombination models were inferred per individual with the repgenHMM and IGoR tools using an EM algorithm. The analysis of shared clonotypes was done with the tcR package in R, with sharing normalized by the product of cloneset sizes. To study raw recombination free of thymic and clonal selection effects, out-of-frame nonproductive sequences were analyzed. In-frame beta chains were kept once TCRdb had trimmed the public reads at Q25 with fastp and called clones with MiXCR. Each record represents a unique CDR3 protein, reported with the most common genes and DNA among its rows. These V and J calls rely on TCRdb rather than the paper's analysis. This sample lists nearly 900,000 distinct CDR3 sequences; approximately 13% were detected once. 1.5% to 2% of the sample is held by the ten biggest clonotypes.

The sample comes from a study of identical twins (dated by TCRdb to about 2016). For the study in its entirety: To test whether fetal clonotypes persist, this study deep-sequenced TCR alpha and beta repertoires from monozygotic twins, from unrelated adults of various ages, and from cord blood. To rule out contamination, the twin experiments were replicated at different times with different library preparation protocols.

Study-level results and caveats: Zero-insertion analyses could be partly confounded by invariant T cells such as MAIT and iNKT, though diverse VJ usage argued against such confounding for most clonotypes. Abundant cord blood beta clonotypes had fewer insertions, young adult naive repertoires showed a similar but weaker trend, and memory repertoires showed no such trend. Compared with coincidental sharing between unrelated individuals, an excess of low generation-probability sequences was observed among out-of-frame TCR alpha sequences shared between twins. Because the same donors could not be followed over many years, the conclusions relied on cross-sectional statistical analysis. Recombination models systematically underestimated out-of-frame TCR alpha sharing in monozygotic twins but agreed with sharing between unrelated individuals. A weaker excess of twin sharing was found in beta out-of-frame sequences because the signal-to-noise ratio was lowered by fewer shared sequences.

These data were also filed under a second study, of yellow fever vaccine responses in identical twins. Looking at the second paper: According to the authors, in identical twins the way T cells responded to vaccination appeared partly convergent and partly personalized. In identical twins, the study followed T cell clones that responded to the vaccine with precision.

The sequence joins TRBV10-3 to TRBJ2-1; the D gene assignment is perhaps TRBD1 or TRBD2, with each matching 7 bases. Sequenced input: PBMCs. The TCR comes from a woman younger than 30 in good health. CDR3 reads: CAIRKDREGSYNEQFF. The sequence in DNA is TGTGCCATCAGAAAAGACAGGGAGGGCTCCTACAATGAGCAGTTCTTC.